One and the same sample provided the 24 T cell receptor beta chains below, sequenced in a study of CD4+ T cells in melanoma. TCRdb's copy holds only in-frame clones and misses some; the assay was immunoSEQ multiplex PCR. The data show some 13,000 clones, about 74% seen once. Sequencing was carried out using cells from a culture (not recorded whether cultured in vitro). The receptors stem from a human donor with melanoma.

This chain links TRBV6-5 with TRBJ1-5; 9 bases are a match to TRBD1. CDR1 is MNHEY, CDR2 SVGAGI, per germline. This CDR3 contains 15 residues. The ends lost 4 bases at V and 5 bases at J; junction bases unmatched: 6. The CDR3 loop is CASSSGTGPHQPQHF. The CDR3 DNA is TGTGCCAGCAGTTCCGGGACAGGGCCCCATCAGCCCCAGCATTTT.

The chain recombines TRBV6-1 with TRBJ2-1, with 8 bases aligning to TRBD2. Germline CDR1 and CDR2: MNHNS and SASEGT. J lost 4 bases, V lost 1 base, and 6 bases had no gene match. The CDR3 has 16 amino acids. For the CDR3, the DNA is TGTGCCAGCAGTGAAGTAGCAGCGGGGGCTTACAATGAGCAGTTCTTC. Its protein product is CASSEVAAGAYNEQFF.

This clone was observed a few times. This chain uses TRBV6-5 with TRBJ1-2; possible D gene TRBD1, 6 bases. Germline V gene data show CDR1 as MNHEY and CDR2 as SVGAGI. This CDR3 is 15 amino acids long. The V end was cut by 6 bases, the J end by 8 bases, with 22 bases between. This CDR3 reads CASSSREQGEGGYTF. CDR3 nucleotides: TGTGCCAGCAGCTCACGAGAACAGGGTGAGGGCGGCTACACCTTC.

The CDR3 DNA sequence: TGTGCCAGCAGCTTAGCGCTAGCGTTCTCCTACGAGCAGTACTTC. This encodes CASSLALAFSYEQYF. The chain couples TRBV11-1 to TRBJ2-7; D might be TRBD2 (6 bases). The CDR3 covers 15 residues. Trimming took 0 bases from V and 0 from J, leaving 9 bases between them. The germline V gene has CDR1 SGHAT and CDR2 FQDESV (reference sequence).

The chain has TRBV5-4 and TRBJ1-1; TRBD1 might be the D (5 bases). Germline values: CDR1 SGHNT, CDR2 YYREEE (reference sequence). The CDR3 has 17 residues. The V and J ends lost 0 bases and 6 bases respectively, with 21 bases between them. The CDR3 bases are TGTGCCAGCAGCTTGGTGGATTTGGAGGGGATGAGGGCTGAAGCTTTCTTT. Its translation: CASSLVDLEGMRAEAFF.

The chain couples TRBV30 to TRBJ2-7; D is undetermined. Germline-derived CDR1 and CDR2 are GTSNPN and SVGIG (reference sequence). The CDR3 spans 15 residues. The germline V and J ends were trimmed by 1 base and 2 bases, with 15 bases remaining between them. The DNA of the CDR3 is TGTGCCTGGAGTGGGTCAACGATTCCCCCCTACGAGCAGTACTTC. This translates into CAWSGSTIPPYEQYF. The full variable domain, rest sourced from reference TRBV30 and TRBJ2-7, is SQTIHQWPATLVQPVGSPLSLECTVEGTSNPNLYWYRQAAGRGLQLLFYSVGIGQISSEVPQNLSASRPQDRQFILSSKKLLLSDSGFYLCAWSGSTIPPYEQYFGPGTRLTVT.

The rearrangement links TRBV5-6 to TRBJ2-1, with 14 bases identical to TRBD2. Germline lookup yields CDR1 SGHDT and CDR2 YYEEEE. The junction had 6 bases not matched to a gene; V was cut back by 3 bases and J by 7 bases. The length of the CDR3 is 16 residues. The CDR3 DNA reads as TGTGCCAGCAGCTGGAGACTAGCGGGGGGGGAGAATGAGCAGTTCTTC. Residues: CASSWRLAGGENEQFF. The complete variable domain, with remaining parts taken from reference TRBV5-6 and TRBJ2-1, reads DAGVTQSPTHLIKTRGQQVTLRCSPKSGHDTVSWYQQALGQGPQFIFQYYEEEERQRGNFPDRFSGHQFPNYSSELNVNALLLGDSALYLCASSWRLAGGENEQFFGPGTRLTVL.

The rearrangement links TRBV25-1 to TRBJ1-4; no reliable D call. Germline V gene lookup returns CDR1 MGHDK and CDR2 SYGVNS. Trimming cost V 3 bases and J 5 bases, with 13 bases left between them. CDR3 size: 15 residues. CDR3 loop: CASSDPRPFNEKLFF. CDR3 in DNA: TGTGCCAGCAGTGACCCCAGACCCTTCAATGAAAAACTGTTTTTT.

The CDR3 DNA follows: TGTGCCAGCAGCGTAGTCGCTAGCGGCACCGGGGAGCTGTTTTTT. It encodes CASSVVASGTGELFF. V and J are TRBV9 and TRBJ2-2; 7 nucleotides line up with TRBD2. The V and J ends lost 0 bases and 4 bases, in that order; junction bases with no gene match: 3. The CDR3 spans 15 residues. Germline CDR1 is SGDLS and CDR2 is YYNGEE.

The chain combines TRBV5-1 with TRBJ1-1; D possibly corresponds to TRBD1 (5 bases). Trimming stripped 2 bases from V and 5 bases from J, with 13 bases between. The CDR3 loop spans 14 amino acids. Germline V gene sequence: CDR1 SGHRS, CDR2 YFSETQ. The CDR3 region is CASSFQGTVTEAFF. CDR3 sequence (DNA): TGCGCCAGCAGCTTTCAGGGTACTGTTACTGAAGCTTTCTTT.

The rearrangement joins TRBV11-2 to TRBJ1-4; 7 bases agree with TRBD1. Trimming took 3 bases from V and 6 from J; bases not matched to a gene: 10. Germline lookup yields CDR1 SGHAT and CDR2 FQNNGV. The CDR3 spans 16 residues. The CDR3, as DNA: TGTGCCAGCAGCTTCCAGGGGAGGGGGCGCGATGAAAAACTGTTTTTT. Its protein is CASSFQGRGRDEKLFF. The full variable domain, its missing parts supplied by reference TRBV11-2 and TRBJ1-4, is EAGVAQSPRYKIIEKRQSVAFWCNPISGHATLYWYQQILGQGPKLLIQFQNNGVVDDSQLPKDRFSAERLKGVDSTLKIQPAKLEDSAVYLCASSFQGRGRDEKLFFGSGTQLSVL.

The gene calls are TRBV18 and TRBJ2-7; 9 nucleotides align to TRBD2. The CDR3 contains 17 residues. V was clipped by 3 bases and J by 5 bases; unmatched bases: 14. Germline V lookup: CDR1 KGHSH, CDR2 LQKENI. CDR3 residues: CASSPIVGGGAPHEQYF. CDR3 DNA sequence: TGTGCCAGCTCACCTATAGTCGGCGGGGGGGCTCCCCACGAGCAGTACTTC. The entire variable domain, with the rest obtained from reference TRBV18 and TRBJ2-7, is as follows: NAGVMQNPRHLVRRRGQEARLRCSPMKGHSHVYWYRQLPEEGLKFMVYLQKENIIDESGMPKERFSAEFPKEGPSILRIQQVVRGDSAAYFCASSPIVGGGAPHEQYFGPGTRLTVT.

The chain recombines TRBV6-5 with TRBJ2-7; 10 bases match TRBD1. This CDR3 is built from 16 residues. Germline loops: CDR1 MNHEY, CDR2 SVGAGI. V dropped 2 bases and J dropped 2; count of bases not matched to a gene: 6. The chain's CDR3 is CASSYTGTGVTYEQYF. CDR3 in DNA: TGTGCCAGCAGTTACACCGGGACAGGGGTCACCTACGAGCAGTACTTC.

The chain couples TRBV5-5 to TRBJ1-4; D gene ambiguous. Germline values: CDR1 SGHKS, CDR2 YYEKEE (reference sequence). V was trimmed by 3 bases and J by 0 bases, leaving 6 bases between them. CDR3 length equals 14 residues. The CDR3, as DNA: TGTGCCAGCAGCTCAAGTACAACTAATGAAAAACTGTTTTTT. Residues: CASSSSTTNEKLFF.

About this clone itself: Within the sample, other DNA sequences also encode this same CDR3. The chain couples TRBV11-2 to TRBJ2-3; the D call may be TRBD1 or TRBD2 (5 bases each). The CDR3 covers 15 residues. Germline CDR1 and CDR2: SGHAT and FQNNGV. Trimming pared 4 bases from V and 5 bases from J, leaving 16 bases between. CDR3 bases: TGTGCCAGCAGCTCTTATCGGGGCAGAGGAGATACGCAGTATTTT. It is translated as CASSSYRGRGDTQYF.

The CDR3 is CASGREWATPGELFF. DNA of the CDR3: TGTGCCAGCGGGCGCGAGTGGGCAACTCCCGGGGAGCTGTTTTTT. The V and J genes are TRBV7-9 and TRBJ2-2; D is unclear. The CDR3 spans 15 residues. Germline lookup yields CDR1 SEHNR and CDR2 FQNEAQ (reference sequence). The V and J ends lost 8 bases and 6 bases respectively, with 19 bases between them.

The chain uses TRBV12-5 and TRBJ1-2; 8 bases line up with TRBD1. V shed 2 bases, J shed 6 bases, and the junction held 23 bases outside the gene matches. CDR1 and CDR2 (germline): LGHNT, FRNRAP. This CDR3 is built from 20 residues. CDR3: CASGLTQGALLFTGTHGYTF. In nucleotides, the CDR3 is TGTGCTAGTGGTTTGACTCAGGGGGCTCTTTTGTTTACAGGAACGCATGGCTACACCTTC.

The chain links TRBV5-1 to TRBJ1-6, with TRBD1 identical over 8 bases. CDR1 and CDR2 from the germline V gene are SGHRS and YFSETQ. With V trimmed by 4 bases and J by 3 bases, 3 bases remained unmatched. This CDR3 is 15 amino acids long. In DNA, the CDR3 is TGCGCCAGCAGCATGACAGGGGACTATAATTCACCCCTCCACTTT. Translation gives CASSMTGDYNSPLHF. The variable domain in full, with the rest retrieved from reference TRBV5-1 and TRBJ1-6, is KAGVTQTPRYLIKTRGQQVTLSCSPISGHRSVSWYQQTPGQGLQFLFEYFSETQRNKGNFPGRFSGRQFSNSRSEMNVSTLELGDSALYLCASSMTGDYNSPLHFGNGTRLTVT.

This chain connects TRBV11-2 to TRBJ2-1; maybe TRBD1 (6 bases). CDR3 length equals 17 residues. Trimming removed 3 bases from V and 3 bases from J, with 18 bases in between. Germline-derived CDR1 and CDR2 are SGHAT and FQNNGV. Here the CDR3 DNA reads TGTGCCAGCAGCTTCCTTGGTATAACAGGGCACTACAATGAGCAGTTCTTC. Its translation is CASSFLGITGHYNEQFF.

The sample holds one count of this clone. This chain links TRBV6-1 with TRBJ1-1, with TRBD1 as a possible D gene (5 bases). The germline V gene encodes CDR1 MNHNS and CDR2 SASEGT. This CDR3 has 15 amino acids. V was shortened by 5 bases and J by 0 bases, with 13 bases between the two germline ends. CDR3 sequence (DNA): TGTGCCAGCAGTCTAGTGACAGAGATGAACACTGAAGCTTTCTTT. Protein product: CASSLVTEMNTEAFF.

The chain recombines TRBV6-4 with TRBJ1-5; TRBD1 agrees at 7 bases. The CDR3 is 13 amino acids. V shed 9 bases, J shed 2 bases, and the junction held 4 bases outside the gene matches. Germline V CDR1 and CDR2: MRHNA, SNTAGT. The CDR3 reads CASGTGGNQPQHF. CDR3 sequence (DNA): TGTGCCAGTGGTACAGGGGGCAATCAGCCCCAGCATTTT.

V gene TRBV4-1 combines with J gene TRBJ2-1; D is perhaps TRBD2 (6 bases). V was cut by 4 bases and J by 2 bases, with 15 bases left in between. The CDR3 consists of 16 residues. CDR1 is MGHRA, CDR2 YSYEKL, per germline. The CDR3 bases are TGCGCCAGCAGCCGCGGGTCGGGGGTTGCCTACAATGAGCAGTTCTTC. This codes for CASSRGSGVAYNEQFF.

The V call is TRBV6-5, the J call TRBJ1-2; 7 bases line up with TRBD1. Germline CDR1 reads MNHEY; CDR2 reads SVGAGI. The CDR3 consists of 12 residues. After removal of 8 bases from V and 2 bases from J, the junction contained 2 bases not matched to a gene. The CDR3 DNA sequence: TGTGCCAGCGAACAGGGGAACTATGGCTACACCTTC. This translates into CASEQGNYGYTF.

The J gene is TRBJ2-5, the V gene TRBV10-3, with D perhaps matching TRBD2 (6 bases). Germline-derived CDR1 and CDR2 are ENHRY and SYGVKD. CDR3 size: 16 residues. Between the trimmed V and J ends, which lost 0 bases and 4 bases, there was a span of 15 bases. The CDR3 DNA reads TGTGCCATCAGTGAGTCGGCGGGACTCGATGGAGAGACCCAGTACTTC. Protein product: CAISESAGLDGETQYF.